This entry lists 18 T cell receptor beta chains sequenced from one sample in a study of OX40 agonist ivuxolimab in advanced cancers. Measured with immunoSEQ multiplex PCR; TCRdb has only the in-frame clones, and not every one. The data contain 80,000 to 100,000 clones, around 90% of them singletons. The input for sequencing was CD4+ or CD8+ T cells sorted from blood, taken in a trial of the OX40 agonist ivuxolimab. The receptors come from an adult with an advanced solid tumor such as melanoma, head and neck, liver or kidney cancer.

The V call is TRBV7-6, the J call TRBJ2-3; 11 bases map to TRBD2. Germline V lookup: CDR1 SGHVS, CDR2 FNYEAQ. The CDR3 length is 16 residues. Germline trimming cut 5 bases from V and 6 bases from J; bases unmatched to any gene: 10. CDR3 in DNA: TGTGCCAGCAGCCCCGGACTAGCGGGTGCAACGGATACGCAGTATTTT. Protein product: CASSPGLAGATDTQYF.

This chain links TRBV6-5 with TRBJ1-2, with a possible D match to TRBD1 (5 bases). The CDR3 totals 14 residues. With 6 bases removed from V and 3 bases from J, the gap between germline ends came to 14 bases. In germline, CDR1 is MNHEY, CDR2 SVGAGI. CDR3 sequence reads: CASRHVQTDYGYTF. CDR3 DNA sequence: TGTGCCAGCAGACACGTCCAGACAGACTATGGCTACACCTTC.

The chain recombines TRBV5-1 with TRBJ2-7; 11 nucleotides align to TRBD2. The CDR3 length is 16 residues. Germline assignment: CDR1 SGHRS and CDR2 YFSETQ. V lost 4 bases, J lost 5 bases, and 11 bases stayed unmatched. CDR3 DNA sequence: TGCGCCAGCAGCGCCGACCCGGGACTAGCGGCGAACGAGCAGTACTTC. It translates to CASSADPGLAANEQYF.

This chain connects TRBV7-8 to TRBJ2-5; D unclear. Near its end, the DNA agrees better with TRBJ2-7, so the J call may be wrong. The CDR3 length is 15 residues. Germline CDR1 SGHVS, CDR2 FQNEAQ. The CDR3 DNA follows: TGTGCCAGCAGCTTAAGTGGCCTCAGCTCCTACGAGCAGTACTTC. Translation: CASSLSGLSSYEQYF.

The V gene is TRBV9, the J gene TRBJ2-7, with 8 bases that match TRBD2. Germline assignment: CDR1 SGDLS and CDR2 YYNGEE. The trim removed 5 bases at V and 0 bases at J, leaving 7 bases unmatched. This CDR3 spans 15 amino acids. CDR3 region: CASSALAESSYEQYF. The CDR3 DNA reads TGTGCCAGCAGTGCACTAGCGGAGAGCTCCTACGAGCAGTACTTC.

This sequence joins TRBV27 and TRBJ1-5, with 7 bases identical to TRBD1. Per the germline V gene, CDR1 is MNHEY and CDR2 is SMNVEV (reference sequence). The CDR3 consists of 15 residues. V gave up 6 bases and J gave up 3 bases; unmatched junction bases: 8. The CDR3 region is CASRQHTGANQPQHF. In DNA form, the CDR3 reads TGTGCCAGCAGACAGCACACAGGGGCCAATCAGCCCCAGCATTTT.

The rearrangement links TRBV5-6 to TRBJ2-6, with a possible D match to TRBD1 (5 bases). This CDR3 region has 15 residues. The germline V and J ends were trimmed by 4 bases and 3 bases, with 11 bases remaining between them. Germline V gene sequence: CDR1 SGHDT, CDR2 YYEEEE. CDR3 region: CASSVRVGGANVLTF. The DNA for the CDR3 is TGTGCCAGCAGCGTCAGGGTGGGTGGGGCCAACGTCCTGACTTTC.

The CDR3 protein is CASSQGGAGSYNEQFF. CDR3 in DNA: TGCGCCAGCAGCCAAGGGGGAGCTGGATCCTACAATGAGCAGTTCTTC. V usage is TRBV4-1 and J usage is TRBJ2-1, with TRBD2 as a possible D gene (5 bases). Per germline, CDR1 MGHRA and CDR2 YSYEKL. The ends were cut back, 1 base at V and 1 base at J, with 11 bases in the middle. The CDR3 runs to 16 residues.

The chain is built from TRBV19 and TRBJ2-1; tentatively, D is TRBD1 or TRBD2 (7 bases each). The CDR3 is 16 residues long. The germline V gene encodes CDR1 LNHDA and CDR2 SQIVND (reference sequence). The V and J ends lost 5 bases and 3 bases respectively, with 17 bases between them. The CDR3 protein is CASSRPQGGNYNEQFF. In nucleotides, the CDR3 is TGTGCCAGTAGTCGGCCCCAGGGGGGGAACTACAATGAGCAGTTCTTC.

This clone was counted between two and nine times. This CDR3 reads CASSFPGGTEAFF. The CDR3 coding sequence is TGTGCCAGCAGCTTTCCAGGGGGCACTGAAGCTTTCTTT. The V and J genes are TRBV7-9 and TRBJ1-1; 7 bases line up with TRBD1. CDR3 size: 13 residues. After removal of 3 bases from V and 4 bases from J, the junction contained 2 bases not matched to a gene. Germline lookup yields CDR1 SEHNR and CDR2 FQNEAQ (reference sequence).

V is TRBV27 and J is TRBJ2-7; TRBD2 matches at 8 bases. The CDR3 runs 16 residues. The V and J ends lost 6 bases and 4 bases, in that order; junction bases with no gene match: 14. The germline gives CDR1 MNHEY, CDR2 SMNVEV (reference sequence). This CDR3 reads CASSPSGGRFGYEQYF. The CDR3 nucleotides are TGTGCCAGCAGCCCGTCGGGCGGGAGGTTTGGTTACGAGCAGTACTTC.

The chain links TRBV7-3 to TRBJ2-1; 11 bases align to TRBD2. Trimming took 9 bases from V and 0 from J; bases not matched to a gene: 4. Germline V gives CDR1 SGHTA, CDR2 FQGTGA. CDR3 length: 15 amino acids. In DNA form, the CDR3 reads TGTGCCAGTAGACTAGCGGGAAACTCCTACAATGAGCAGTTCTTC. Translated, it gives CASRLAGNSYNEQFF. Using reference TRBV7-3 and TRBJ2-1 for the parts outside the CDR3, the full variable domain is GAGVSQTPSNKVTEKGKYVELRCDPISGHTALYWYRQSLGQGPEFLIYFQGTGAADDSGLPNDRFFAVRPEGSVSTLKIQRTERGDSAVYLCASRLAGNSYNEQFFGPGTRLTVL.

The chain carries TRBV9 and TRBJ1-2; D unresolved. The CDR3 spans 15 residues. V was trimmed by 0 bases and J by 1 base, leaving 10 bases between them. Germline values: CDR1 SGDLS, CDR2 YYNGEE. CDR3: CASSVDWQSNYGYTF. The CDR3 DNA reads as TGTGCCAGCAGCGTAGATTGGCAGAGTAACTATGGCTACACCTTC. The whole variable domain, remainder taken from reference TRBV9 and TRBJ1-2, is DSGVTQTPKHLITATGQRVTLRCSPRSGDLSVYWYQQSLDQGLQFLIQYYNGEERAKGNILERFSAQQFPDLHSELNLSSLELGDSALYFCASSVDWQSNYGYTFGSGTRLTVV.

V usage is TRBV29-1 and J usage is TRBJ2-7; 10 bases agree with TRBD2. The germline V gene encodes CDR1 SQVTM and CDR2 ANQGSEA. CDR3 length equals 14 residues. Losses at the gene ends were 5 bases for V and 3 bases for J; bases not matched to a gene: 7. CDR3 protein: CSVFGSSGGYEQYF. The CDR3 nucleotides read TGCAGCGTTTTCGGCTCTAGCGGGGGCTACGAGCAGTACTTC.

CDR3 bases: TGTGCCAGCACCCTCCAGGGGGTCAAAAACATTCAGTACTTC. Translating gives CASTLQGVKNIQYF. The chain recombines TRBV11-3 with TRBJ2-4; 7 bases agree with TRBD1. The CDR3 is made up of 14 amino acids. Germline loops: CDR1 SGHNT, CDR2 YENEEA. The V gene end was trimmed by 7 bases and the J gene end by 3 bases; junction bases not matched to a gene: 6.

The chain links TRBV7-9 to TRBJ1-2; D gene ambiguous. There are 14 residues in the CDR3. The ends were cut back, 5 bases at V and 1 base at J, with 11 bases in the middle. The V gene's germline CDR1 is SEHNR and CDR2 FQNEAQ (reference sequence). CDR3 nucleotide sequence: TGTGCCAGCAGCCCCGGGAGGGTTAACTATGGCTACACCTTC. As protein: CASSPGRVNYGYTF.

The CDR3 spells CASSHPPYYEQYF. CDR3 nucleotides: TGTGCCAGCAGCCATCCCCCCTACTACGAGCAGTACTTC. V gene TRBV16 combines with J gene TRBJ2-7, with D uncertain. The germline CDR1 and CDR2 sequences are KGHSY and FQNENV. The CDR3 totals 13 residues. The ends were cut back, 3 bases at V and 3 bases at J, with 9 bases in the middle.

J is TRBJ1-5 and V is TRBV27; D ambiguous. The CDR3 has 13 amino acids. Germline values: CDR1 MNHEY, CDR2 SMNVEV (reference sequence). V gave up 5 bases and J gave up 0 bases, with 5 bases separating them. The CDR3 region has the DNA TGTGCCAGCAGTCCCGATAGCAATCAGCCCCAGCATTTT. Translation: CASSPDSNQPQHF.